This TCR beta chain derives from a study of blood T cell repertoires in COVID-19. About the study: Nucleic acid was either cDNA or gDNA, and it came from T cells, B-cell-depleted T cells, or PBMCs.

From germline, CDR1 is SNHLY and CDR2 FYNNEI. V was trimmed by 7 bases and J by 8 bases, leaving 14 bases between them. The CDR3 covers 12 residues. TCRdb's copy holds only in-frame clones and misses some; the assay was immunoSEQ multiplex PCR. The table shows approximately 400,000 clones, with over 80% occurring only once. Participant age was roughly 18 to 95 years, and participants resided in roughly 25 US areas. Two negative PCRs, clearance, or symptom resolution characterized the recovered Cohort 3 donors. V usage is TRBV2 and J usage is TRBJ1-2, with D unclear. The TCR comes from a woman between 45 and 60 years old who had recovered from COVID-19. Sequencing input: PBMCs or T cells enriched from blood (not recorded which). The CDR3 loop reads CASTNQMEGYTF. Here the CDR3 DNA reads TGTGCCAGCACCAACCAAATGGAGGGCTACACCTTC.